This T cell receptor (beta chain) was retrieved from a study of glioma-infiltrating T cells after dendritic cell vaccination. Study details: Glioblastoma patients came from Phase I and II dendritic cell vaccination trials.

The germline V and J ends were trimmed by 4 bases and 7 bases, with 8 bases remaining between them. Germline CDR1 and CDR2: SGHDT and YYEEEE. This CDR3 comprises 12 residues. The assay was immunoSEQ multiplex PCR, and TCRdb's table has in-frame clones only and misses some. The sample has tens of thousands of clones; around nine tenths are singletons. Time point meaning: after dendritic cell vaccination, including at tumor progression/relapse. The chain links TRBV5-6 to TRBJ1-4; D not resolved. The sequence was obtained from a human donor with glioblastoma. The specimen was blood, collected after dendritic cell vaccination. CDR3 bases: TGTGCCAGCAGCCTTCCCCGTGAAAAACTGTTTTTT. Encoded protein: CASSLPREKLFF.